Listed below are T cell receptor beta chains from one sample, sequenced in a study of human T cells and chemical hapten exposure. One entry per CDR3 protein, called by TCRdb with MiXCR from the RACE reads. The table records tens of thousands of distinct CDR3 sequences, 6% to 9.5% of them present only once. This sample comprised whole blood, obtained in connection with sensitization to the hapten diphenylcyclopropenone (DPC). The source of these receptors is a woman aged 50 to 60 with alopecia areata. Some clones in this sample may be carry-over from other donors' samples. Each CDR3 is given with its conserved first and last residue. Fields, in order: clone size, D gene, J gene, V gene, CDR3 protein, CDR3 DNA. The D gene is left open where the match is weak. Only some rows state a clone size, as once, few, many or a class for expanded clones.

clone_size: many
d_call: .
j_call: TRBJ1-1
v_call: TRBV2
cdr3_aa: CASREGQAEAFF
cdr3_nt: TGTGCCAGCAGAGAGGGCCAGGCTGAAGCTTTCTTT

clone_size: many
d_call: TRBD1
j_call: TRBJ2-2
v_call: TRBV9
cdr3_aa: CASSVQGANTGELFF
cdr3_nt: TGTGCCAGCAGCGTACAGGGGGCGAACACCGGGGAGCTGTTTTTT

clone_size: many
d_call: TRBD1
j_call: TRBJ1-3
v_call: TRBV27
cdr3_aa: CASRASGTGNGAGNTIYF
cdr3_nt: TGTGCCAGCAGAGCTTCTGGGACAGGGAACGGCGCTGGAAACACCATATATTTT

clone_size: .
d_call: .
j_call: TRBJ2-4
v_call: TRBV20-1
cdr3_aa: CSANQANIQYF
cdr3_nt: TGCAGTGCTAATCAGGCGAACATTCAGTACTTC

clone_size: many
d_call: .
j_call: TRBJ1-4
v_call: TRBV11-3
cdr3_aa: CASSHRASPEKLFF
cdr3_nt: TGTGCCAGCAGCCACCGGGCCTCGCCTGAAAAACTGTTTTTT

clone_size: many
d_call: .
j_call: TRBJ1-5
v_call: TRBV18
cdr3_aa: CASSPQRGNQPQHF
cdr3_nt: TGTGCCAGCTCACCACAAAGGGGGAATCAGCCCCAGCATTTT

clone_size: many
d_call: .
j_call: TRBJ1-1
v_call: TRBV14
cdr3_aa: CASSQVRQLNTEAFF
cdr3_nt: TGTGCCAGCAGCCAAGTCCGCCAGCTGAACACTGAAGCTTTCTTT

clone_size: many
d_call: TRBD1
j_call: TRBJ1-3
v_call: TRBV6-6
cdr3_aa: CASSYSLRDSGNTIYF
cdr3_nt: TGTGCCAGCAGTTACTCCCTCCGGGACAGTGGAAACACCATATATTTT

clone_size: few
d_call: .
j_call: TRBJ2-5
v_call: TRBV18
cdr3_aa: CASSPLPETQYF
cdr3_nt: TGTGCCAGCTCACCCCTCCCGGAGACCCAGTACTTC

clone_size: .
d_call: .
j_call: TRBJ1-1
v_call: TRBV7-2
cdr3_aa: CASSLTGYTEAFF
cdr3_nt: TGTGCCAGCAGCTTAACTGGGTACACTGAAGCTTTCTTT

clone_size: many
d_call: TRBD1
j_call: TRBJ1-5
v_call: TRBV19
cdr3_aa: CASSTGQGNQPQHF
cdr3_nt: TGTGCCAGTAGTACTGGACAGGGGAATCAGCCCCAGCATTTT

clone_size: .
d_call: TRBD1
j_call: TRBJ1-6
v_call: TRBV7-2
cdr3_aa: CASSQTGSLHF
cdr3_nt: TGTGCCAGCAGCCAGACAGGGTCCCTCCACTTT

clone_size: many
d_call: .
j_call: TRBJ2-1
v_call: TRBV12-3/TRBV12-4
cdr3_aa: CASSRGSPSEQFF
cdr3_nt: TGTGCCAGCAGTCGGGGTAGCCCTAGTGAGCAGTTCTTC

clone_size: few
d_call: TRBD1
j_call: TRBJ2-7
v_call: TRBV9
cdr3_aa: CASSVGGQIIHEQYF
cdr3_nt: TGTGCCAGCAGCGTAGGGGGACAGATAATTCACGAGCAGTACTTC

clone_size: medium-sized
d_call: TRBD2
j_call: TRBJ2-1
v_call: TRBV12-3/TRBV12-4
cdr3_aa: CASSLADWVAGSYNEQFF
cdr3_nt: TGTGCCAGCAGTTTAGCGGACTGGGTAGCGGGGTCCTACAATGAGCAGTTCTTC

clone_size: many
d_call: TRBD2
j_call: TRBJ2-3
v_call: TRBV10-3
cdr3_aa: CAISEAGGPADTQYF
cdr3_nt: TGTGCCATCAGTGAAGCGGGAGGGCCGGCAGATACGCAGTATTTT

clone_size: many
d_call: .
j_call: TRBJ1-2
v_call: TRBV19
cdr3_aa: CASSIDTGGNYGYTF
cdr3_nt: TGTGCCAGTAGTATAGACACAGGAGGAAACTATGGCTACACCTTC

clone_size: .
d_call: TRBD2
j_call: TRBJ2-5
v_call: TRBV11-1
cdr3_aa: CASSKRTSGQTQYF
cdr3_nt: TGTGCCAGCAGCAAGAGGACTAGCGGCCAAACCCAGTACTTC

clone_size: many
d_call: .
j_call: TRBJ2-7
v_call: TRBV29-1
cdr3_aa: CSVAWRRKQYF
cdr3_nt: TGCAGCGTTGCGTGGAGGAGAAAGCAGTACTTC

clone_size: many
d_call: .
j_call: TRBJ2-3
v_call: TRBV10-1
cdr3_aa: CASSESNKGTTTDTQYF
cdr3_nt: TGCGCCAGCAGTGAGTCGAATAAAGGCACTACCACAGATACGCAGTATTTT

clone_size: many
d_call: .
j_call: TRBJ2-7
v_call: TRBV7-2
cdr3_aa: CASSLGPGQSYEQYF
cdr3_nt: TGTGCCAGCAGCTTAGGACCGGGACAATCCTACGAGCAGTACTTC

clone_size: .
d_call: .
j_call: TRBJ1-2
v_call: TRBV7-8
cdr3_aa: CASSLVRNYGYTF
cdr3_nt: TGTGCCAGCAGCTTAGTGCGAAACTATGGCTACACCTTC

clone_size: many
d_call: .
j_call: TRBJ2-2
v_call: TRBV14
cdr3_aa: CASSQAWLVGELFF
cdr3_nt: TGTGCCAGCAGCCAAGCATGGTTGGTCGGGGAGCTGTTTTTT

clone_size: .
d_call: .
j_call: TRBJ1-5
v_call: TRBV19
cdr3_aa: CASTPLRTITGQPQHF
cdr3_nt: TGTGCCAGTACCCCTCTCCGTACCATAACGGGGCAGCCCCAGCATTTT

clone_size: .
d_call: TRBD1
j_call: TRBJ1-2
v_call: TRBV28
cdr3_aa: CASRRTGTNYGYTF
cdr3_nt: TGTGCCAGCCGGCGGACAGGGACTAACTATGGCTACACCTTC

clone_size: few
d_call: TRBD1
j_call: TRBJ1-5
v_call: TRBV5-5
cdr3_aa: CASSPGTGGGQPQHF
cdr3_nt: TGTGCCAGCAGCCCGGGGACAGGCGGAGGTCAGCCCCAGCATTTT

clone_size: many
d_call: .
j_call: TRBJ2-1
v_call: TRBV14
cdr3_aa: CASSQVGGRSSYNEQFF
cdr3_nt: TGTGCCAGCAGCCAAGTAGGAGGACGGAGCTCCTACAATGAGCAGTTCTTC

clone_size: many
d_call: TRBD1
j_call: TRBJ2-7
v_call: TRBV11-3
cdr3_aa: CASSLGSGQHYEQYF
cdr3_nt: TGTGCCAGCAGCTTAGGATCGGGACAGCACTACGAGCAGTACTTC

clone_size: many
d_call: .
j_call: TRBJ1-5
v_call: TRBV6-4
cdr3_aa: CASSQGANQPQHF
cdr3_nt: TGTGCCAGCAGTCAGGGAGCCAATCAGCCCCAGCATTTT

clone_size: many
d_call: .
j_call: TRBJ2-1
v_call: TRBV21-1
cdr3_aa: CASSKVRAAPGLASSYNEQFF
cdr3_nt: TGTGCCAGCAGCAAAGTCCGGGCGGCACCGGGACTAGCGTCCTCATACAATGAGCAGTTCTTC

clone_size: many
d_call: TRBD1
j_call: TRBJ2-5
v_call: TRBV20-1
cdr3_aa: CSAEGQDGQETQYF
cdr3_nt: TGCAGTGCTGAGGGACAGGATGGGCAAGAGACCCAGTACTTC

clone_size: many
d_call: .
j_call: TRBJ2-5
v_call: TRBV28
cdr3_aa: CASSLSGETQYF
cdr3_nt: TGTGCCAGCAGTTTATCGGGGGAGACCCAGTACTTC

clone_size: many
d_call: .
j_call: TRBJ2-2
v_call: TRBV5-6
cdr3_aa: CASSLDPGELFF
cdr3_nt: TGTGCCAGCAGCTTGGATCCCGGGGAGCTGTTTTTT

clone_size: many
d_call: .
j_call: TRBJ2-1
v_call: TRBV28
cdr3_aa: CASGVRNEQFF
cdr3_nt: TGTGCCAGCGGGGTTCGGAATGAGCAGTTCTTC

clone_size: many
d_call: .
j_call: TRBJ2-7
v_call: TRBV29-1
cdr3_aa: CSVRARPHEQYF
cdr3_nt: .

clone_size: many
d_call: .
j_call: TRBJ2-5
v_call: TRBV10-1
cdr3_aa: CASSESQSTETQYF
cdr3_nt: TGCGCCAGCAGTGAGTCGCAGTCGACGGAGACCCAGTACTTC

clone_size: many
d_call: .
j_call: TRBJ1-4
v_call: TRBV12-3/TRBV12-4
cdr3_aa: CASSLVGGSEKLFF
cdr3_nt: TGTGCCAGCAGTTTAGTGGGGGGATCGGAAAAACTGTTTTTT

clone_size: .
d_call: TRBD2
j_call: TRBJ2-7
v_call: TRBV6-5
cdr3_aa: CASSYFLAGGREQYF
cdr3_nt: TGTGCCAGCAGTTATTTCCTAGCGGGAGGGCGCGAGCAGTACTTC

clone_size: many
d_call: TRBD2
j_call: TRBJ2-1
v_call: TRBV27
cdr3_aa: CASSLSLAGVITYNEQFF
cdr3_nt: TGTGCCAGCAGTTTAAGCCTAGCGGGAGTAATAACCTACAATGAGCAGTTCTTC

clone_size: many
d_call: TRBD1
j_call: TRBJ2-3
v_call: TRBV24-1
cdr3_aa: CATSDLPGTGANPDTQYF
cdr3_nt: TGTGCCACCAGTGATTTACCCGGGACAGGTGCTAATCCAGATACGCAGTATTTT

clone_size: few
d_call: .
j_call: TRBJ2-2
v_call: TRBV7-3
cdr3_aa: CASSLTGTGELFF
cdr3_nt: TGTGCCAGCAGCTTAACAGGGACCGGGGAGCTGTTTTTT

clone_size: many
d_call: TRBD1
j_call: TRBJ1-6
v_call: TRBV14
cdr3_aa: CASRGTVNSPLHF
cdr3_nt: TGTGCCAGCCGAGGGACAGTTAATTCACCCCTCCACTTT

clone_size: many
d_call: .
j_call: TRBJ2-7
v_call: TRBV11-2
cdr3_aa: CASSSSGYEQYF
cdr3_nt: TGTGCCAGCAGCTCCAGCGGATACGAGCAGTACTTC

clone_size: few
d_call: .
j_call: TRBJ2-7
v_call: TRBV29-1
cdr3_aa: CSVEVRLGYEQYF
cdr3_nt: TGCAGCGTTGAAGTCAGGCTAGGATACGAGCAGTACTTC

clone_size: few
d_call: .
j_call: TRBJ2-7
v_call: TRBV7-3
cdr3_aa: CASSHDRGYEQYF
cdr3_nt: TGTGCCAGCAGCCACGACCGGGGGTACGAGCAGTACTTC

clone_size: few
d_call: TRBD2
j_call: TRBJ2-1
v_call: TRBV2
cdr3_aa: CASSRRTSGKYSYNEQFF
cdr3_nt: TGTGCCAGCAGTCGGAGGACTAGCGGGAAGTACTCCTACAATGAGCAGTTCTTC

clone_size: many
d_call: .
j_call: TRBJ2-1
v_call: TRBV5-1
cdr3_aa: CASSLGQGAAEQFF
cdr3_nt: TGCGCCAGCAGCTTGGGGCAGGGTGCGGCTGAGCAGTTCTTC

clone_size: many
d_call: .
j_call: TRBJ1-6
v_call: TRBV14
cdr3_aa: CASSPSKEGSPLHF
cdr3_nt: TGTGCCAGCAGCCCCTCGAAAGAAGGATCACCCCTCCACTTT

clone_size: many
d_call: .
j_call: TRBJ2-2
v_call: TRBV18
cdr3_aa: CASSERNTGELFF
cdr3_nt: TGTGCCAGCTCCGAAAGAAACACCGGGGAGCTGTTTTTT

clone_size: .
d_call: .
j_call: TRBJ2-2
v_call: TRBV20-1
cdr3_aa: CSAPRSLTGELFF
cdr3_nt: TGCAGTGCACCGAGGTCCCTTACCGGGGAGCTGTTTTTT

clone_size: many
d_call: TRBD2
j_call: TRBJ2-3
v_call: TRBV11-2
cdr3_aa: CASSLEGTSADTQYF
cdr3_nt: TGTGCCAGCAGCTTAGAAGGGACTAGCGCAGATACGCAGTATTTT

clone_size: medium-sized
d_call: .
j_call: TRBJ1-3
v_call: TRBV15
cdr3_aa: CATSAGAVNDGNTIYF
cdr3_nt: TGTGCCACCAGCGCCGGGGCAGTTAATGATGGAAACACCATATATTTT

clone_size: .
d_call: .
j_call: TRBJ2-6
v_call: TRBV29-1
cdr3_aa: CSGGEANVLTF
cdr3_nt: TGCAGCGGAGGGGAAGCCAACGTCCTGACTTTC

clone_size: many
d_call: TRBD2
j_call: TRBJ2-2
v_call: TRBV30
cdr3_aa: CAGEGLANTGELFF
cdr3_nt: TGTGCTGGGGAGGGACTAGCGAACACCGGGGAGCTGTTTTTT

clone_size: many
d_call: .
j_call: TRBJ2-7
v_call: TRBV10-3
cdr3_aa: CAISVPGEQYF
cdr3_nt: TGTGCCATCAGTGTTCCGGGCGAGCAGTACTTC